This TCR beta chain was obtained from a study of blood T cells in healthy people across ages. Next came a second PCR, run for about 7 to 12 cycles, which used a sample-barcoded 5' primer along with a J-beta primer mix. The authors tagged each cDNA molecule using a template-switch adaptor with 12 random nucleotides. In TCRdb, the 5' RACE reads were re-called with MiXCR into one record per CDR3 protein. The table includes about 1.1 million distinct CDR3 sequences, roughly two fifths detected once. This CDR3 region has 14 residues. Trimming took off 2 bases at V and 4 bases at J, with 9 bases between the two ends. CDR1 and CDR2 from the germline V gene are SGHKS and YYEKEE (reference sequence).

The rearrangement joins TRBV5-5 to TRBJ1-4, with D unresolved. The specimen sequenced was blood. The TCR sequence derives from a man aged 18 to 35 in good health. CDR3: CASSFSGFNEKLFF. The CDR3 DNA reads as TGTGCCAGCAGCTTCTCGGGGTTTAATGAAAAACTGTTTTTT.